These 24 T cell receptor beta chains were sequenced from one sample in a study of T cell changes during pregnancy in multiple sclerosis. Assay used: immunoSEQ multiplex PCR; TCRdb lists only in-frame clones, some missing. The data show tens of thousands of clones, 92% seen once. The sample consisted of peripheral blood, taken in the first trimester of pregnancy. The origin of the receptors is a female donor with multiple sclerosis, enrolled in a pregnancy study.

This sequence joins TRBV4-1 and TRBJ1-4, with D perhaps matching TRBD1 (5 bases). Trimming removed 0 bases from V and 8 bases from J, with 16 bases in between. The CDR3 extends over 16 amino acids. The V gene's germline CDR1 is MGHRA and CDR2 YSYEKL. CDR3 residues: CASSQDPADRTEKLFF. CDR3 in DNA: TGCGCCAGCAGCCAAGATCCGGCAGACCGGACAGAAAAACTGTTTTTT.

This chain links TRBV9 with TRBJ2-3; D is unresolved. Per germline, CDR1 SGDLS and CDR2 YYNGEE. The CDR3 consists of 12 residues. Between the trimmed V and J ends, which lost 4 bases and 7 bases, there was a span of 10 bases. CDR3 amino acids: CASSPSHYTQYF. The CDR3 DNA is TGTGCCAGCAGCCCCAGTCATTATACGCAGTATTTT.

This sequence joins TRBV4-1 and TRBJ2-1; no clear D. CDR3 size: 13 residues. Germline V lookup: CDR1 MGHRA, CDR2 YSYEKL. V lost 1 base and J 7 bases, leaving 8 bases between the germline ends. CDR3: CASSQGIGNEQFF. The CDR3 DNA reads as TGCGCCAGCAGCCAAGGAATCGGTAATGAGCAGTTCTTC.

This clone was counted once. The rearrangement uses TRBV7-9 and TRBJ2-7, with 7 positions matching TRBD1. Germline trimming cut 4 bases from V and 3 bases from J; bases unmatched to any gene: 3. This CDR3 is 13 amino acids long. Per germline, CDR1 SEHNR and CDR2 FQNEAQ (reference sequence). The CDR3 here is CASSYGTDYEQYF. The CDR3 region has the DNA TGTGCCAGCAGCTATGGGACAGACTACGAGCAGTACTTC. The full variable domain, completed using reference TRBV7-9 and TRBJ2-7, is DTGVSQNPRHKITKRGQNVTFRCDPISEHNRLYWYRQTLGQGPEFLTYFQNEAQLEKSRLLSDRFSAERPKGSFSTLEIQRTEQGDSAMYLCASSYGTDYEQYFGPGTRLTVT.

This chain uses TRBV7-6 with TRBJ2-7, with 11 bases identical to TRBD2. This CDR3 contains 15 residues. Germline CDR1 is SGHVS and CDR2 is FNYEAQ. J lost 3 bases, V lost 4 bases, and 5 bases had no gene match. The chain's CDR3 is CASSSGLAEFYEQYF. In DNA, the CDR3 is TGTGCCAGCAGCTCGGGACTAGCGGAGTTCTACGAGCAGTACTTC. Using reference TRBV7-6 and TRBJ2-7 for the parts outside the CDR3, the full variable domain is GAGVSQSPRYKVTKRGQDVALRCDPISGHVSLYWYRQALGQGPEFLTYFNYEAQQDKSGLPNDRFSAERPEGSISTLTIQRTEQRDSAMYRCASSSGLAEFYEQYFGPGTRLTVT.

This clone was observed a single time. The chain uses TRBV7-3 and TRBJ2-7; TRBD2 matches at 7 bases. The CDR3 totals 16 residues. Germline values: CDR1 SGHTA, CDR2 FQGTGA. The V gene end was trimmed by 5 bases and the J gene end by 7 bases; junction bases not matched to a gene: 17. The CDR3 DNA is TGTGCCAGCAGCCCTTACGTGGCGGGAGAATTATCTGAGCAGTACTTC. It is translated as CASSPYVAGELSEQYF.

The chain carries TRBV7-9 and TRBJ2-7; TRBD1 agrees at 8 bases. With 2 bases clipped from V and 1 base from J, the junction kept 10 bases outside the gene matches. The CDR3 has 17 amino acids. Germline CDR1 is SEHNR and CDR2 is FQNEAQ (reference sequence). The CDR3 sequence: CASSLFPAGGASYEQYF. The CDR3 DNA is TGTGCCAGCAGCTTATTCCCGGCAGGGGGCGCTTCCTACGAGCAGTACTTC.

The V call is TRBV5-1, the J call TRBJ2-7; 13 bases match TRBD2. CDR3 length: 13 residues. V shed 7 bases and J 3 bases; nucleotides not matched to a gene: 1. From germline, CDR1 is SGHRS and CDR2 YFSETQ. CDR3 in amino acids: CASGLAGDYEQYF. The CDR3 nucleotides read TGCGCCAGCGGACTAGCGGGAGACTACGAGCAGTACTTC.

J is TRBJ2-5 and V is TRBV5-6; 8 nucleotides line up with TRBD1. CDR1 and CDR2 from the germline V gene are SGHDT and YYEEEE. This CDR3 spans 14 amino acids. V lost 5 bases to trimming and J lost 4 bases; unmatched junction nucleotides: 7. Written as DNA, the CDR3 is TGTGCCAGCAGTTCGGACAGGGACAGAGAGACCCAGTACTTC. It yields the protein CASSSDRDRETQYF.

The CDR3, as DNA: TGTGCCAGCAGCTTGGTGAGGGCTTCACAAGAGACCCAGTACTTC. Its protein product is CASSLVRASQETQYF. The V call is TRBV5-4, the J call TRBJ2-5, with a tentative D call TRBD2 (5 bases). Germline CDR1 and CDR2: SGHNT and YYREEE (reference sequence). Trimming removed 0 bases at V and 2 bases at J, with 11 bases between. The CDR3 is 15 residues long.

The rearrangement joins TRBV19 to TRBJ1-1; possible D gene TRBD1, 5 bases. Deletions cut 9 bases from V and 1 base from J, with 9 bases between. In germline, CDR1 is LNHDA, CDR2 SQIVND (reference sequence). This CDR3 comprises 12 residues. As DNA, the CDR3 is TGTGCCAGCGGACACGGGAACACTGAAGCTTTCTTT. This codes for CASGHGNTEAFF.

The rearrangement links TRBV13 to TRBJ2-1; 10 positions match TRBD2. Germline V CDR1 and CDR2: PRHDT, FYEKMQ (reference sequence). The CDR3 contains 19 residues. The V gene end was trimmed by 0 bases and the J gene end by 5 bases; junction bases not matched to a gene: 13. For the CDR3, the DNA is TGTGCCAGCAGCTTAGGGGCCGAAACAGCGGGAGGGCCTCACAATGAGCAGTTCTTC. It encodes CASSLGAETAGGPHNEQFF.

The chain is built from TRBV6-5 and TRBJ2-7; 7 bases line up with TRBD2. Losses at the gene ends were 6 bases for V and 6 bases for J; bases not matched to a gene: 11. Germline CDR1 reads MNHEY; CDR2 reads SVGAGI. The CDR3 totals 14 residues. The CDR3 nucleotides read TGTGCCAGCAGCGCAGTGGGAGGGGCGGGCGAGCAGTACTTC. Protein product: CASSAVGGAGEQYF.

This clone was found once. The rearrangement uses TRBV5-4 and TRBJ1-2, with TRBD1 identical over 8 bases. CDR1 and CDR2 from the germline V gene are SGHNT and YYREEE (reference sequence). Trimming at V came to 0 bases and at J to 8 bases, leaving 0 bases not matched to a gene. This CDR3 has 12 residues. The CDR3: CASSLGTGGYTF. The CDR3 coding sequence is TGTGCCAGCAGCTTGGGGACAGGGGGCTACACCTTC.

CDR3 sequence reads: CASSVSSNTEAFF. CDR3 coding DNA: TGTGCCAGCAGCGTGAGCTCGAACACTGAAGCTTTCTTT. The rearrangement uses TRBV7-6 and TRBJ1-1; the D is unclear. Germline-derived CDR1 and CDR2 are SGHVS and FNYEAQ. V lost 5 bases, J lost 1 base, and 8 bases lay in between. The CDR3 loop spans 13 amino acids.

The CDR3 sequence: CAWSRGEQFF. The CDR3 DNA reads as TGTGCCTGGAGTCGGGGTGAGCAGTTCTTC. The chain combines TRBV30 with TRBJ2-1, with D perhaps TRBD2 (5 bases). CDR1 is GTSNPN, CDR2 SVGIG, per germline (reference sequence). The CDR3 consists of 10 residues. Trimming took off 2 bases at V and 9 bases at J, with 5 bases between the two ends. Filled out from reference TRBV30 and TRBJ2-1, the complete variable domain reads SQTIHQWPATLVQPVGSPLSLECTVEGTSNPNLYWYRQAAGRGLQLLFYSVGIGQISSEVPQNLSASRPQDRQFILSSKKLLLSDSGFYLCAWSRGEQFFGPGTRLTVL.

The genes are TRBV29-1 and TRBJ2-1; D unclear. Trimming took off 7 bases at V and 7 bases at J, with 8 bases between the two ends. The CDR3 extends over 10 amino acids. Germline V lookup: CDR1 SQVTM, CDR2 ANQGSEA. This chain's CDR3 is CSAELNEQFF. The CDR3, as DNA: TGCAGCGCCGAGCTTAATGAGCAGTTCTTC.

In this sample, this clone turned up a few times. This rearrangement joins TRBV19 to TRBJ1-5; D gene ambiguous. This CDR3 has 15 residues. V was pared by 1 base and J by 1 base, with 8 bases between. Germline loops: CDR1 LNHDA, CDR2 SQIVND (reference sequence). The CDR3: CASSIGGQSNQPQHF. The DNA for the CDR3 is TGTGCCAGTAGTATAGGCGGGCAGAGCAATCAGCCCCAGCATTTT. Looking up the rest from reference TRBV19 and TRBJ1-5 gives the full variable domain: DGGITQSPKYLFRKEGQNVTLSCEQNLNHDAMYWYRQDPGQGLRLIYYSQIVNDFQKGDIAEGYSVSREKKESFPLTVTSAQKNPTAFYLCASSIGGQSNQPQHFGDGTRLSIL.

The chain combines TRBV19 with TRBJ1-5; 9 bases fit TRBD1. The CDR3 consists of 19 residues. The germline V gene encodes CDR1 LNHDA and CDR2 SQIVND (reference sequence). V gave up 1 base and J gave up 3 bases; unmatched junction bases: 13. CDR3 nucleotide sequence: TGTGCCAGTAGTATAGTAGGGACAGGGATGTCCAGGAACAATCAGCCCCAGCATTTT. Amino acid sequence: CASSIVGTGMSRNNQPQHF.

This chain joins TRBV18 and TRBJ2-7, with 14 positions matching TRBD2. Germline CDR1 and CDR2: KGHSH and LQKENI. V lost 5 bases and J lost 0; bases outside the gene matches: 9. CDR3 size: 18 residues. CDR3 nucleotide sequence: TGTGCCAGCTCAAAGGGGAGGACTAGCGGGAGGAGCTCCTACGAGCAGTACTTC. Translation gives CASSKGRTSGRSSYEQYF.

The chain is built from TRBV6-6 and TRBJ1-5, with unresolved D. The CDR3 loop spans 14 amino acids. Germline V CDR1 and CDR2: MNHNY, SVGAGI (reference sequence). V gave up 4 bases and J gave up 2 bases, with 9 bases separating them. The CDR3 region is CASSSGSGNQPQHF. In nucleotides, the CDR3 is TGTGCCAGCAGTTCCGGGTCCGGCAATCAGCCCCAGCATTTT.

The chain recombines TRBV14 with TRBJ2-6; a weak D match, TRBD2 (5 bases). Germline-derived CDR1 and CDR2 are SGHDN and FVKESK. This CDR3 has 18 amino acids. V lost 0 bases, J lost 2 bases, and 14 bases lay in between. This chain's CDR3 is CASSQDPRLLPGANVLTF. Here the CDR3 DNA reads TGTGCCAGCAGCCAAGACCCCCGACTACTCCCTGGGGCCAACGTCCTGACTTTC.

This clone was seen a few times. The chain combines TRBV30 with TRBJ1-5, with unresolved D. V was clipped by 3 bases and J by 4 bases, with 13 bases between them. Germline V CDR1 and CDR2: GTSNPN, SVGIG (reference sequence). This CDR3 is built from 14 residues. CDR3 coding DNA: TGTGCCTGGAGCAAGGATCGAGGGAATCAGCCCCAGCATTTT. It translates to CAWSKDRGNQPQHF.

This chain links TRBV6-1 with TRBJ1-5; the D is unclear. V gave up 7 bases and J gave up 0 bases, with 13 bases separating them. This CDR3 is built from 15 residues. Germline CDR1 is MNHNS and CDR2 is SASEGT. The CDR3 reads CASIQVSYSNQPQHF. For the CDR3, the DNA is TGTGCCAGCATCCAGGTCTCATATAGCAATCAGCCCCAGCATTTT.